The following is a T cell receptor (beta chain) sequence with its context. Its antigen remains unknown. With 60 Vbeta and 13 Jbeta primers, the PCR was carried out. Here immunoSEQ multiplex PCR was the method, and the copy in TCRdb shows in-frame clones only, minus some. Among roughly 170,000 clones listed, around 72% were seen once. Donors likely had unrecorded immune exposures despite being nominally healthy when sampled. The data belong to a study of cytomegalovirus exposure and HLA in healthy donors. Whole-study findings and limits: For presence/absence analyses, sequencing depth was assumed to be roughly uniform across donors. The productive fraction for most TCR beta V segments was about 90% or about 30% in an earlier analysis. In a later analysis, a missense DCLRE1C variant was linked to TCR beta V- and J-gene trimming.

Germline V CDR1 and CDR2: SGHRS, YFSETQ. V lost 0 bases and J lost 1; bases outside the gene matches: 4. The CDR3 has 17 amino acids. The sequence was obtained from a female donor in good health and CMV-seronegative. V usage is TRBV5-1 and J usage is TRBJ2-2; 9 positions match TRBD2. The sample taken for sequencing was PBMCs. Here the CDR3 DNA reads TGCGCCAGCAGCTTGGCCCCAGCGGGGGGGAACACCGGGGAGCTGTTTTTT. Translation: CASSLAPAGGNTGELFF.